This T cell receptor beta chain is drawn from a study of T cell changes during pregnancy in multiple sclerosis. The CDR3 length is 16 residues. Trimming cost V 3 bases and J 5 bases; bases outside gene matches: 8. CDR1 is PRHDT and CDR2 is FYEKMQ in the germline V gene (reference sequence). Sequencing used immunoSEQ multiplex PCR; TCRdb keeps in-frame clones, though not all of them. The table includes 20,000 to 25,000 clones, 86% detected once. The count of this clone is one. The source material was CD4+ T cells from peripheral blood mononuclear cells, sampled in the first trimester of pregnancy. The rearrangement uses TRBV13 and TRBJ2-1; 9 nucleotides align to TRBD2. This TCR was recovered from a female donor in good health, enrolled as a control in a pregnancy study. The CDR3 is CASSFRAGGGHNEQFF. The DNA for the CDR3 is TGTGCCAGCAGCTTTCGGGCGGGAGGGGGGCACAATGAGCAGTTCTTC.